This TCR beta chain was profiled in a study of CD8+ T cells in alopecia areata. V trimming: 6 bases; J trimming: 0 bases; junction bases outside the gene matches: 6. Germline V gene lookup returns CDR1 GTSNPN and CDR2 SVGIG (reference sequence). The CDR3 runs 16 residues. Extracted RNA was reverse transcribed into cDNA, the sequencing template. The assay was immunoSEQ multiplex PCR, and TCRdb's table has in-frame clones only and misses some. Among approximately 150,000 clones, over 45% were seen once, and the ten largest hold about 6.4%. Sequencing was performed on CD4+ T cells sorted from blood. This sequence originates from a human donor with alopecia areata. The genes are TRBV30 and TRBJ2-6, with 9 bases aligning to TRBD1. The chain's CDR3 is CACPGQGSSGANVLTF. The CDR3 region has the DNA TGTGCCTGTCCGGGACAGGGTTCCTCTGGGGCCAACGTCCTGACTTTC.